This T cell receptor beta chain was identified during a study of shared clonotypes between healthy human individuals. A word on this clone: What it recognizes is unknown.

CDR1 and CDR2 (germline): DFQATT, SNEGSKA (reference sequence). The CDR3 has 11 residues. Trimming shortened V by 3 bases and J by 8 bases, and 7 bases separated the two germline ends. An assay was performed, and its level was deep. Sequencing was performed with immunoSEQ multiplex PCR; in TCRdb, only in-frame clones are kept and a portion is missing. The data show about 1.5 million clones, with 95% to 99% seen just once and about 0.4% held by the top ten. Overall study findings and caveats: Clonotype sharing among donors was thought likely to change with sequencing depth.

This chain links TRBV20-1 with TRBJ2-2; a weak D match, TRBD1 (6 bases). The sequenced sample consisted of naive CD4+ T cells sorted from blood. Subset meaning: CD45RA+ positively selected. The receptor's source is a man aged 25 to 45 in good health. DNA for the CDR3: TGCAGTGCTAGTCAGGGGGGGGAGCTGTTTTTT. It translates to CSASQGGELFF.